This T cell receptor beta chain appears in the sequencing data of a study of lymphopenia after photon versus proton radiotherapy. This clone has only one observation. Antigen unknown. Trimming cost V 0 bases and J 0 bases, with 17 bases left between them. CDR3 size: 19 residues. The germline V gene encodes CDR1 LGHNA and CDR2 YSLEER. Method: immunoSEQ multiplex PCR; TCRdb's copy keeps in-frame clones and lacks some. The table records tens of thousands of clones, roughly 90% of them present only once. Broader study findings: Under photons, naive T cells and diversity fell while effector/memory populations rose.

The clonotype originates from an older woman with cholangiocarcinoma. Some clones in this sample may be carry-over from other donors' samples. The sequenced sample was peripheral blood, obtained from a patient treated with proton-based radiotherapy. The V call is TRBV4-3, the J call TRBJ1-4; D is unresolved. The chain's CDR3 is CASSQDPHRTGATNEKLFF. For the CDR3, the DNA is TGCGCCAGCAGCCAAGACCCACATCGTACGGGTGCAACTAATGAAAAACTGTTTTTT.